Sequencing of this T cell receptor beta chain was carried out in a study of Graves' ophthalmopathy and Graves' hyperthyroidism (dated by TCRdb to the late 2010s). In the study overall: Peripheral blood was collected at initial diagnosis, before any treatment. To tell Graves' ophthalmopathy apart from Graves' hyperthyroidism, and to predict which patients would progress to ophthalmopathy, the study relied on TCR beta repertoire signatures. In total, 135 blood samples were TCR-sequenced: around 42 ophthalmopathy, approximately 75 hyperthyroidism and about 17 hyperthyroidism-to-ophthalmopathy patients. To explore V-J signatures that distinguish ophthalmopathy from hyperthyroidism, a discovery set of under 110 patients was enrolled, made up of 40 to 45 with ophthalmopathy and fewer than 60 with stable hyperthyroidism. For independent validation, a separate cohort was made up of approximately 19 hyperthyroidism patients plus 17 patients who later progressed from hyperthyroidism to ophthalmopathy. In over 5 hyperthyroidism patients, the T-cell repertoire of thyroid tissue was compared with the T-cell repertoire of blood. Once sampling was done, hyperthyroidism patients were given methimazole at a starting dose of 30 mg daily, while ophthalmopathy patients were given high-dose intravenous methylprednisolone. What the study reported, not specific to this receptor: No statistical method was used to set the sample size in advance, and the investigators knew which group each participant was assigned to. Most expanded thyroid clonotypes with a frequency above 0.001 also appeared in blood, which suggests that blood repertoires may reflect the immune response in the thyroid. In validation, the model predicted ophthalmopathy progression with roughly 68% sensitivity and roughly 72% specificity; 12 predicted patients were CT-confirmed with GO in a median of approximately 6.5 months. In cross-validation, the 13-signature model distinguished ophthalmopathy from stable hyperthyroidism with just over 85% sensitivity and approximately 81% specificity, while in the test set the corresponding values were about 79% and 69%.

In its sample, this clonotype was seen many times. Its target antigen remains unknown. It has no much larger one-base neighbor in the sample; base qualities were not kept. For repertoire sequencing, TCR beta CDR3 regions were amplified from RNA transcripts. A first-round RT-PCR used HTBI primers with the Qiagen OneStep RT-PCR kit, followed by a second-round multiplex PCR, size selection and purification. The libraries underwent paired-end sequencing with 100 bp reads on an Illumina HiSeq2000. Per the source publication's procedure: SOAPnuke was used to process the reads, removing any read that contained adapters or uncalled bases, had a mean Phred below 15, or lacked an exact match to the constant primer or identifier. High-quality paired reads were merged with COPE v1.2.5. Unique nucleotide sequences were defined as clonotypes and aligned to IMGT TRB V, D and J references using MiTCR v1.1. The analysis was limited to V-J combinations with a frequency above 0.0001, which together covered approximately 99% of repertoires. For each V-J combination, a TCR clonal expansion and chaos score was defined as the ratio of F50 clonal expansion to chaos observed in the TCRdist matrix. Features were reduced by Welch's t-statistics and random forest to over 10 V-J combinations, which fed a naive Bayes classifier. The Morisita-Horn index was used to measure how similar the thyroid and blood repertoires were. TCRdb took the public reads, trimmed them with fastp at Q25, ran MiXCR for clone calling and kept in-frame beta chains. When rows share a CDR3 protein, they turn into one entry using the most common DNA and genes. TCRdb assigned the V and J calls; the authors' analysis was not used. The sample table contains under 350,000 distinct CDR3 sequences; only one count was recorded for roughly 15% of them. About 12% of the sample is taken by the ten largest.

CDR3 length: 18 amino acids, cysteine to phenylalanine. The read is trimmed to its CDR3 DNA, 54 bases read in frame from base 1. CDR1 SGHVS and CDR2 FNYEAQ are derived from the germline V gene. The germline V and J ends show losses of 0 bases and 4 bases respectively, and no gene match explains 9 bases of the junction. Ophthalmopathy patients were characterized by moderately to severely active disease, a Clinical Activity Score of at least 3, a NOSPECS grade of at least 4, and a disease duration under 3 months. Patients with other autoimmune diseases, uncontrolled infections, pregnancy or lactation were excluded from the study. Diagnosis relied on clinical symptoms, serum thyroxine, TRAb, thyroid ultrasound and orbital computed tomography. PBMCs were isolated from 10 ml of fresh peripheral blood by Ficoll-Paque density gradient centrifugation. Total RNA was extracted with Trizol reagent and quality-checked on an Agilent 2100 Bioanalyzer.

The chain uses TRBV7-6 and TRBJ2-5, with TRBD1 matching 12 junction bases. Sequences were obtained from peripheral blood. This TCR derives from an adult man with Graves' ophthalmopathy. The CDR3 amino acid sequence is: CASSLAGRGQGARETQYF. The DNA sequence follows: TGTGCCAGCAGCTTAGCGGGTAGGGGACAGGGGGCGCGAGAGACCCAGTACTTC.